These 24 T cell receptor beta chains share one sample of origin, sequenced in a study of blood T cell repertoires in COVID-19. Only in-frame clones appear in the TCRdb table, and some are missing; sequencing was by immunoSEQ multiplex PCR. The table includes about 76,000 clones, 75% to 85% detected once. The sample was peripheral blood. These receptors all stem from a human donor in a cohort sampled during active COVID-19.

The count of this clone is one. The chain is built from TRBV30 and TRBJ2-7; tentative D call: TRBD2 (6 bases). The V end lost 7 bases, the J end lost 6 bases, and 28 bases lay between the germline ends. The CDR3 has 16 residues. Germline CDR1 GTSNPN, CDR2 SVGIG (reference sequence). CDR3 residues: CASQPPRTSRSGEQYF. The DNA of the CDR3 is TGTGCCTCCCAACCCCCAAGAACTAGCCGGTCGGGCGAGCAGTACTTC. Variable domain in full (rest from reference TRBV30 and TRBJ2-7): SQTIHQWPATLVQPVGSPLSLECTVEGTSNPNLYWYRQAAGRGLQLLFYSVGIGQISSEVPQNLSASRPQDRQFILSSKKLLLSDSGFYLCASQPPRTSRSGEQYFGPGTRLTVT.

This chain uses TRBV10-2 with TRBJ2-7; possible D gene TRBD1, 5 bases. The CDR3 spans 15 residues. Germline V gene sequence: CDR1 WSHSY, CDR2 SAAADI. V was clipped by 0 bases and J by 2 bases, with 11 bases between them. Here the CDR3 reads CASSESGAGTYEQYF. The CDR3 region has the DNA TGCGCCAGCAGTGAGTCGGGCGCAGGGACCTACGAGCAGTACTTC.

The CDR3 bases are TGTGCCAGCAGCTTAGGGAGGACAGCTGAGCAGTTCTTC. Translating gives CASSLGRTAEQFF. The rearrangement links TRBV7-9 to TRBJ2-1; D possibly corresponds to TRBD1 (6 bases). V lost 1 base, J lost 9 bases, and 10 bases lay in between. The CDR3 spans 13 residues. Germline lookup yields CDR1 SEHNR and CDR2 FQNEAQ (reference sequence).

The CDR3 coding sequence is TGTGCCAGCAGCGAGGGGGAGGACAGGGGAGAGACCCAGTACTTC. As protein: CASSEGEDRGETQYF. V usage is TRBV9 and J usage is TRBJ2-5; TRBD1 aligns across 9 bases. The germline CDR1 and CDR2 sequences are SGDLS and YYNGEE. V trimming: 3 bases; J trimming: 4 bases; junction bases outside the gene matches: 7. This CDR3 region has 15 residues.

The rearrangement joins TRBV3-1 (or the pseudogene TRBV3-2) to TRBJ1-2; D unresolved. The CDR3 spans 12 residues. Germline V CDR1 and CDR2: LGHDT, YNNKEL (reference sequence). Trimming pared 1 base from V and 6 bases from J, leaving 6 bases between. The CDR3 DNA reads TGTGCCAGCAGCCAAGGGAGGGATGGCTACACCTTC. Translation gives CASSQGRDGYTF.

The gene calls are TRBV7-9 and TRBJ1-1; maybe TRBD1 (6 bases). The CDR3 contains 12 residues. Germline V lookup: CDR1 SEHNR, CDR2 FQNEAQ (reference sequence). The V end was cut by 5 bases, the J end by 11 bases, with 15 bases between. The CDR3 here is CASSPDSLRAFF. Written as DNA, the CDR3 is TGTGCCAGCAGCCCGGACAGTCTGAGGGCTTTCTTT.

This chain links TRBV7-2 with TRBJ2-7, with D maybe TRBD2 (7 bases). From germline, CDR1 is SGHTA and CDR2 FQGNSA. The V and J ends lost 3 bases and 3 bases respectively, with 12 bases between them. This CDR3 has 14 amino acids. The chain's CDR3 is CASSLWGGGYEQYF. The CDR3 DNA sequence: TGTGCCAGCAGCTTGTGGGGAGGGGGCTACGAGCAGTACTTC. The full variable domain, with the rest looked up from reference TRBV7-2 and TRBJ2-7, is GAGVSQSPSNKVTEKGKDVELRCDPISGHTALYWYRQSLGQGLEFLIYFQGNSAPDKSGLPSDRFSAERTGGSVSTLTIQRTQQEDSAVYLCASSLWGGGYEQYFGPGTRLTVT.

The V gene is TRBV29-1, the J gene TRBJ1-5, with TRBD1 as a possible D gene (6 bases). Germline V gene lookup returns CDR1 SQVTM and CDR2 ANQGSEA. Trimming left V 6 bases short and J 8 bases short, with 17 bases between. The length of the CDR3 is 13 residues. CDR3 loop: CSVAGGRHEPQHF. Here the CDR3 DNA reads TGCAGCGTGGCCGGGGGGCGGCACGAGCCCCAGCATTTT.

This rearrangement joins TRBV6-5 to TRBJ1-6, with 7 bases fitting TRBD1. This CDR3 has 14 amino acids. Germline assignment: CDR1 MNHEY and CDR2 SVGAGI. The junction had 8 bases not matched to a gene; V was cut back by 6 bases and J by 9 bases. CDR3: CASSWRGLGSPLHF. The CDR3 coding sequence is TGTGCCAGCAGCTGGAGGGGGCTGGGTTCACCCCTCCACTTT.

The DNA for the CDR3 is TGCAGTGCTGGGACAGATGAGCAGTTCTTC. It translates to CSAGTDEQFF. The J gene is TRBJ2-1, the V gene TRBV20-1, with TRBD1 matching over 7 bases. V dropped 5 bases and J dropped 8; count of bases not matched to a gene: 0. CDR3 size: 10 residues. Germline CDR1 and CDR2: DFQATT and SNEGSKA (reference sequence).

The genes are TRBV7-2 and TRBJ2-3; D unresolved. V was trimmed by 8 bases and J by 3 bases, leaving 15 bases between them. The CDR3 consists of 14 residues. Germline-derived CDR1 and CDR2 are SGHTA and FQGNSA. The DNA of the CDR3 is TGTGCCAGCGGCAGTCTAACCGGGACAGATACGCAGTATTTT. Translation: CASGSLTGTDTQYF.

This chain connects TRBV12-3 or TRBV12-4 to TRBJ1-2, with a possible D match to TRBD1 (6 bases). The CDR3 is 13 amino acids. V was pared by 3 bases and J by 3 bases, with 8 bases between. CDR3 region: CASSLQGYYGYTF. CDR3 sequence (DNA): TGTGCCAGCAGTTTGCAGGGGTACTATGGCTACACCTTC.

The gene calls are TRBV6-5 and TRBJ1-5; TRBD1 is a possible D gene (6 bases). There are 14 residues in the CDR3. With 2 bases removed from V and 6 bases from J, the gap between germline ends came to 11 bases. The germline CDR1 and CDR2 sequences are MNHEY and SVGAGI. The CDR3 DNA reads TGTGCCAGCAGTTACCAACAGGGAACTCAGCCCCAGCATTTT. This gives the protein CASSYQQGTQPQHF.

J is TRBJ1-5 and V is TRBV10-1, with D hard to call. CDR3 size: 13 residues. The V and J ends lost 0 bases and 3 bases respectively, with 3 bases between them. Germline V gives CDR1 WNHNN, CDR2 SYGVQD (reference sequence). CDR3: CASSESLNQPQHF. Here the CDR3 DNA reads TGCGCCAGCAGTGAGTCACTCAATCAGCCCCAGCATTTT.

The chain couples TRBV11-3 to TRBJ2-7; weak D call: TRBD2 (6 bases). This CDR3 comprises 15 residues. Looked up from germline, CDR1 is SGHNT and CDR2 is YENEEA. Trimming took 8 bases from V and 4 from J, leaving 21 bases between them. The CDR3 DNA reads as TGTGCCAGCCCCTCGGGCGGGACGGATTTTTACGAGCAGTACTTC. It is translated as CASPSGGTDFYEQYF.

The chain employs TRBV27 and TRBJ2-7; 8 bases are shared with TRBD1. Germline V lookup: CDR1 MNHEY, CDR2 SMNVEV (reference sequence). The CDR3 consists of 14 residues. Unmatched junction bases numbered 4, after V lost 2 bases and J lost 4 bases. CDR3 DNA sequence: TGTGCCAGCAGTTTAAACAGGGGGGAGTACGAGCAGTACTTC. As protein: CASSLNRGEYEQYF.

This chain uses TRBV24-1 with TRBJ2-5, with 7 positions matching TRBD1. The CDR3 is 16 amino acids. Unmatched junction bases numbered 10, after V lost 7 bases and J lost 0 bases. Germline-derived CDR1 and CDR2 are KGHDR and SFDVKD. The DNA for the CDR3 is TGTGCCACCAGCGACCGGGACAGCTGGTACCAAGAGACCCAGTACTTC. Its translation: CATSDRDSWYQETQYF.

The V gene is TRBV3-1 (or the pseudogene TRBV3-2), the J gene TRBJ2-1; a possible D gene is TRBD1 (6 bases). Germline V gene lookup returns CDR1 LGHDT and CDR2 YNNKEL (reference sequence). The CDR3 spans 19 residues. Trimming stripped 3 bases from V and 0 bases from J, with 21 bases between. The CDR3 sequence: CASSHPTWEQGSSYNEQFF. CDR3 sequence (DNA): TGTGCCAGCAGCCACCCTACTTGGGAGCAGGGGAGCTCCTACAATGAGCAGTTCTTC.

This clone appeared a few times. V gene TRBV6-6 combines with J gene TRBJ2-5, with D possibly matching TRBD2 (5 bases). Germline CDR1 is MNHNY and CDR2 is SVGAGI (reference sequence). This CDR3 spans 13 amino acids. V gave up 10 bases and J gave up 2 bases, with 14 bases separating them. DNA for the CDR3: TGTGCCACAGGCAGGAGGCAGCAAGAGACCCAGTACTTC. As protein: CATGRRQQETQYF.

The rearrangement joins TRBV4-1 to TRBJ1-5; tentative D call: TRBD1 (6 bases). Germline values: CDR1 MGHRA, CDR2 YSYEKL. V was cut by 3 bases and J by 0 bases, with 18 bases left in between. The CDR3 runs 18 residues. The CDR3 reads CASSQGAFGLNSNQPQHF. CDR3 sequence (DNA): TGCGCCAGCAGCCAGGGGGCCTTTGGATTAAATAGCAATCAGCCCCAGCATTTT.

The chain links TRBV2 to TRBJ2-7, with 14 bases identical to TRBD2. Trimming took 6 bases from V and 2 from J; bases not matched to a gene: 6. CDR1 and CDR2 (germline): SNHLY, FYNNEI. CDR3 length equals 16 residues. CDR3 protein: CASSHPTSGGAYEQYF. The DNA of the CDR3 is TGTGCCAGCAGCCACCCGACTAGCGGGGGGGCCTACGAGCAGTACTTC.

This clone was found once. This sequence joins TRBV11-1 and TRBJ2-7; 12 nucleotides line up with TRBD2. The ends lost 2 bases at V and 3 bases at J; junction bases unmatched: 2. The CDR3 sequence is 15 residues long. Per the germline V gene, CDR1 is SGHAT and CDR2 is FQDESV (reference sequence). CDR3 sequence: CASSLTTSGSYEQYF. The CDR3 DNA reads as TGTGCCAGCAGCTTAACGACTAGCGGGAGCTACGAGCAGTACTTC.

This clone is a singleton in its sample. The J gene is TRBJ2-1, the V gene TRBV13; 11 nucleotides match TRBD2. Germline V CDR1 and CDR2: PRHDT, FYEKMQ (reference sequence). The V and J ends lost 4 bases and 7 bases, in that order; junction bases with no gene match: 12. The CDR3 consists of 17 residues. The CDR3 protein is CASSSLGRLAGFNEQFF. CDR3 coding DNA: TGTGCCAGCAGCTCACTGGGCAGACTAGCGGGATTTAATGAGCAGTTCTTC.

The chain uses TRBV19 and TRBJ2-7; 11 bases are shared with TRBD1. In germline, CDR1 is LNHDA, CDR2 SQIVND (reference sequence). CDR3 length equals 15 residues. The junction had 8 bases not matched to a gene; V was cut back by 5 bases and J by 5 bases. DNA for the CDR3: TGTGCCAGTAGTCCCCGGGACAGGGGGAACAACGAGCAGTACTTC. It specifies CASSPRDRGNNEQYF.